A single sample is the source of the 14 T cell receptor beta chains below, sequenced in a study of post-analysis software for immune sequencing data (dated by TCRdb to the mid-2010s). General conclusions and limits of the study: Roughly 5 TRBV segments, including TRBV5-6, TRBV5-1 and TRBV20-1, were significantly more frequent in patients than controls.

Their cognate antigens are unknown. Preparation of the library involved PCR. Reads for this sample came from an Illumina HiSeq 2500. To reduce PCR and sequencing biases, unique molecular identifiers were built into the TCR beta cDNA libraries. TCRdb applied fastp at Q25 and MiXCR to the public reads, then kept only in-frame beta chains. Every CDR3 protein is listed once, alongside the most common genes and DNA of its rows. The sample yields roughly 700,000 distinct CDR3 sequences; 30% were counted once. Jointly, the top ten make up around 0.6% of the sample. Material for sequencing was blood. Every receptor here comes from a girl under 18 with multiple sclerosis.

This clonotype was counted many times. The V call is TRBV20-1, the J call TRBJ2-5; D is possibly TRBD1 or TRBD2 (5 bases each). With 3 bases removed from V and 2 bases from J, the gap between germline ends came to 19 bases. The CDR3 is 16 amino acids. Per germline, CDR1 DFQATT and CDR2 SNEGSKA (reference sequence). The CDR3 region is CSASLQSRDLQETQYF. The CDR3 DNA reads as TGCAGTGCTAGCCTACAAAGCCGGGACCTACAAGAGACCCAGTACTTC.

This clonotype occurred a few times. The chain recombines TRBV10-3 with TRBJ2-3; the match to TRBD1 covers 8 bases. The CDR3 has 15 amino acids. CDR1 and CDR2 (germline): ENHRY, SYGVKD. Losses at the gene ends were 7 bases for V and 5 bases for J; bases not matched to a gene: 11. The CDR3 DNA follows: TGTGCCATCACCCCAGGGACAGGAGAATTAGATACGCAGTATTTT. Encoded protein: CAITPGTGELDTQYF.

A note on this clonotype: Sequence at one end of the junction differs from germline and may be a read error. The rearrangement joins TRBV24-1 to TRBJ2-3; D is possibly TRBD1 (6 bases). The CDR3 sequence is 15 residues long. Germline CDR1 reads KGHDR; CDR2 reads SFDVKD. The CDR3 bases are TGTACCACCGGGACATCAGCTCTAGGAGAAGATACGCAGTATTTT. It specifies CTTGTSALGEDTQYF.

The rearrangement uses TRBV29-1 and TRBJ1-1; TRBD1 might be the D (5 bases). The CDR3 extends over 14 amino acids. The ends were cut back, 5 bases at V and 3 bases at J, with 16 bases in the middle. From germline, CDR1 is SQVTM and CDR2 ANQGSEA. CDR3 bases: TGCAGCGTTAAAAGCTCAGACAGTTACACTGAAGCTTTCTTT. Residues: CSVKSSDSYTEAFF.

This clonotype came up many times. The chain couples TRBV29-1 to TRBJ2-3; the D call may be TRBD1 or TRBD2 (5 bases each). The CDR3 is made up of 17 amino acids. The V gene lost 6 bases and the J gene lost 4 bases, with 26 bases spanning the gap. Germline loops: CDR1 SQVTM, CDR2 ANQGSEA. The CDR3 loop reads CSVVGTHNLLGPDTQYF. The DNA of the CDR3 is TGCAGCGTCGTCGGGACCCACAATTTACTGGGGCCAGATACGCAGTATTTT.

The V call is TRBV27, the J call TRBJ2-7; 7 bases are a match to TRBD1. V gave up 4 bases and J gave up 2 bases; unmatched junction bases: 8. Germline CDR1 is MNHEY and CDR2 is SMNVEV (reference sequence). This CDR3 is 15 amino acids long. CDR3 DNA: TGTGCCAGCAGTTCCGAGGGGGCTGGGGCCTACGAGCAGTACTTC. Encoded protein: CASSSEGAGAYEQYF.

This chain uses TRBV7-8 with TRBJ2-1; 8 bases map to TRBD1. The length of the CDR3 is 17 residues. The V gene's germline CDR1 is SGHVS and CDR2 FQNEAQ. With V trimmed by 1 base and J by 1 base, 6 bases remained unmatched. CDR3 in amino acids: CASSLDSGGKSYNEQFF. The CDR3 coding sequence is TGTGCCAGCAGCTTAGATTCAGGGGGCAAATCCTACAATGAGCAGTTCTTC.

This clonotype showed up just a few times. This chain connects TRBV4-3 to TRBJ2-1; 10 nucleotides align to TRBD2. The trim removed 0 bases at V and 3 bases at J, leaving 8 bases unmatched. The CDR3 totals 18 residues. Germline assignment: CDR1 LGHNA and CDR2 YSLEER. CDR3 DNA: TGCGCCAGCAGCCAAGACCCAGCGGGAGGGCTCCTCTACAATGAGCAGTTCTTC. This translates into CASSQDPAGGLLYNEQFF.

This chain joins TRBV14 and TRBJ1-6; no reliable D call. This CDR3 comprises 16 residues. The germline gives CDR1 SGHDN, CDR2 FVKESK. V was cut by 1 base and J by 0 bases, with 7 bases left in between. The chain's CDR3 is CASSQGLSSYNSPLHF. For the CDR3, the DNA is TGTGCCAGCAGCCAAGGGTTAAGCTCCTATAATTCACCCCTCCACTTT.

The V gene is TRBV7-9, the J gene TRBJ1-1, with D unclear. The CDR3 spans 16 residues. V lost 4 bases and J lost 4, with 19 bases in between. Per germline, CDR1 SEHNR and CDR2 FQNEAQ (reference sequence). CDR3 region: CASSSPHQESSTEAFF. The CDR3 DNA sequence: TGTGCCAGCAGCTCCCCCCACCAGGAGAGCAGCACTGAAGCTTTCTTT.

The J gene is TRBJ1-1, the V gene TRBV29-1, with D possibly TRBD1 on 6 matching bases. The CDR3 sequence is 13 residues long. Germline values: CDR1 SQVTM, CDR2 ANQGSEA. The germline V and J ends were trimmed by 3 bases and 0 bases, with 8 bases remaining between them. The CDR3 sequence: CSVEGAMNTEAFF. CDR3 nucleotides: TGCAGCGTTGAGGGGGCCATGAACACTGAAGCTTTCTTT.

The chain has TRBV9 and TRBJ2-1; D gene uncertain. Germline loops: CDR1 SGDLS, CDR2 YYNGEE. The CDR3 sequence is 12 residues long. The V end was cut by 4 bases, the J end by 8 bases, with 10 bases between. CDR3 sequence (DNA): TGTGCCAGCAGCACCTGGGAAGATGAGCAGTTCTTC. Amino acid sequence: CASSTWEDEQFF.

This clonotype has just a few counts. Relative to the germline gene, one junction end is altered; a read error may explain this. The chain employs TRBV20-1 and TRBJ2-7; D may be TRBD1 (5 bases). There are 12 residues in the CDR3. Looked up from germline, CDR1 is DFQATT and CDR2 is SNEGSKA (reference sequence). The CDR3 sequence is CSARLTAETQDF. The CDR3 nucleotides read TGCAGTGCTAGATTGACAGCCGAGACCCAGGACTTC.

The chain recombines TRBV7-2 with TRBJ2-2; D remains unclear. Trimming shortened V by 1 base and J by 1 base, and 7 bases separated the two germline ends. The CDR3 totals 15 residues. Looked up from germline, CDR1 is SGHTA and CDR2 is FQGNSA. For the CDR3, the DNA is TGTGCCAGCAGCTTAGTTCACGGGAACACCGGGGAGCTGTTTTTT. Protein sequence: CASSLVHGNTGELFF.